The rows below give T cell receptor beta chains drawn from one sample of a study of T cell changes during pregnancy in multiple sclerosis. Sequencing used immunoSEQ multiplex PCR; TCRdb keeps in-frame clones, though not all of them. The sample lists 20,000 to 30,000 clones, about 87% seen once, with around 1% in the top ten. The sample here was CD4+ T cells from peripheral blood mononuclear cells, taken in the second trimester of pregnancy. The receptors were sampled from a female donor in good health, enrolled as a control in a pregnancy study. CDR3s include the opening cysteine and the closing phenylalanine or tryptophan. A D gene is named only where the DNA matches it firmly. Some rows have no size entry. The others give once, few or many, or a class for an expanded clone.

once	TRBJ2-2	TRBD2	TRBV7-2	TGTGCCAGCAGCCGAAGGAGCGGGGGGGCGTTCTACGGGGAGCTGTTTTTT	CASSRRSGGAFYGELFF
-	TRBJ2-1	-	TRBV5-6	TGTGCCAGCAGCTTGGGACTGTGGGGGCTCAGCAATGAGCAGTTCTTC	CASSLGLWGLSNEQFF
once	TRBJ2-6	TRBD1	TRBV28	TGTGCCAGCAGCGACCGGAAGGGGGCGAGACGGGGGGCCAACGTCCTGACTTTC	CASSDRKGARRGANVLTF
-	TRBJ1-6	-	TRBV7-6	TGTGCCAGCAGCTCCACAGCTTCACCCCTCCACTTT	CASSSTASPLHF
-	TRBJ2-4	TRBD1	TRBV27	TGTGCCAGCAGGGGGGACAGGGTTGCCAAAAACATTCAGTACTTC	CASRGDRVAKNIQYF
-	TRBJ2-1	TRBD2	TRBV28	TGTGCCAGCAGTGCCCTACGGGAGGGCCCTGATGAGCAGTTCTTC	CASSALREGPDEQFF
-	TRBJ1-4	-	TRBV19	TGTGCCAGTAGTACGCATCGCAGGGGAGGGAATGAAAAACTGTTTTTT	CASSTHRRGGNEKLFF
-	TRBJ1-4	TRBD1	TRBV5-6	TGTGCCAGCAGCTTGCGGGACAGGGTTTACGAAAAACTGTTTTTT	CASSLRDRVYEKLFF
-	TRBJ1-6	TRBD1	TRBV18	TGTGCCAGCTCAAGAACACAGGGGACCTCCAATAATTCACCCCTCCACTTT	CASSRTQGTSNNSPLHF
once	TRBJ2-5	-	TRBV6-5	TGTGCCAGCAGTTACTCTACAGGGTTCCAGGAGACCCAGTACTTC	CASSYSTGFQETQYF